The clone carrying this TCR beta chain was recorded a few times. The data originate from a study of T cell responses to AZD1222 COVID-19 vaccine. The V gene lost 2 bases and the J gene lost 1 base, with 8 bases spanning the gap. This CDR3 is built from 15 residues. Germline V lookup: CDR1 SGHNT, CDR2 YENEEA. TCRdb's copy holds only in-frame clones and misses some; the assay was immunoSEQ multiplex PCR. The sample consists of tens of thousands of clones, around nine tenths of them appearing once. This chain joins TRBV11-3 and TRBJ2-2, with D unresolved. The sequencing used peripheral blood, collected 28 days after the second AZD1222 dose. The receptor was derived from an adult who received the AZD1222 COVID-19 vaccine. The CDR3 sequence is CASSLWGKNTGELFF. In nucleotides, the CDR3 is TGTGCCAGCAGCTTATGGGGAAAGAACACCGGGGAGCTGTTTTTT.